This T cell receptor (beta chain) was documented in a study of blood T cell repertoires in COVID-19. The wider study: Sites in the United States, Italy and Spain provided acute and convalescent COVID-19 samples. The analysed material was cDNA or gDNA that came from T cells, B-cell-depleted T cells, or PBMCs.

The germline V gene encodes CDR1 MNHEY and CDR2 SVGAGI. V gave up 2 bases and J gave up 10 bases, with 15 bases separating them. The CDR3 is 15 amino acids. In the study's own analysis: The assay estimated nucleated cells by amplifying reference gene primers. Repertoires were generated with immunoSEQ multiplex PCR, while TCRdb's copy carries only in-frame clones and drops some. V, J and clone size are those of that table, while D and trimming were read from the DNA. In the table there are fewer than 200,000 clones, 88% of which are singletons. V is TRBV6-5 and J is TRBJ1-6, with D perhaps TRBD1 (6 bases). This clonotype originated in a man aged 45-60 years who had recovered from COVID-19. The sequenced material came from peripheral blood. The CDR3 sequence: CASSYGRGGTSPLHF. The CDR3, as DNA: TGTGCCAGCAGTTACGGCCGGGGGGGGACATCACCCCTCCACTTT.